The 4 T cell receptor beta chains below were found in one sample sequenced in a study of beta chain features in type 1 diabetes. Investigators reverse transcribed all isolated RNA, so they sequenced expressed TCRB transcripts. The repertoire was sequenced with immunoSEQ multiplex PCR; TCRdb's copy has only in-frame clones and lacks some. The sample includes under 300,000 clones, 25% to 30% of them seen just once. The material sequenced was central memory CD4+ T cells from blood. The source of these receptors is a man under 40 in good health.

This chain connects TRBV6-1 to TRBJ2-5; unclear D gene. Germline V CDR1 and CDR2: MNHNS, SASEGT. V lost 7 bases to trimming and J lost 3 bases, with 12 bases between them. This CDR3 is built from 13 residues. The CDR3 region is CASIRQAKETQYF. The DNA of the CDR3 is TGTGCCAGCATTCGTCAGGCCAAAGAGACCCAGTACTTC.

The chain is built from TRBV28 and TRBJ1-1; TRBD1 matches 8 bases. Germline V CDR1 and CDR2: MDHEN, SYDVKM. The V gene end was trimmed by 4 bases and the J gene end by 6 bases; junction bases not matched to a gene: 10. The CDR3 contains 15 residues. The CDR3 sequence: CASSSIDRGDPEAFF. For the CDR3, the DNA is TGTGCCAGCAGTTCGATTGACAGGGGTGACCCTGAAGCTTTCTTT.

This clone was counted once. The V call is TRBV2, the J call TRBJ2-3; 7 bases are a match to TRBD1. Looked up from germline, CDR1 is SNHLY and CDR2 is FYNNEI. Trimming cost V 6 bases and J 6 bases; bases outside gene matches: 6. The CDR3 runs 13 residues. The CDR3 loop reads CASSPIRGDTQYF. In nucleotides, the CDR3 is TGTGCCAGCAGCCCCATCAGGGGGGATACGCAGTATTTT.

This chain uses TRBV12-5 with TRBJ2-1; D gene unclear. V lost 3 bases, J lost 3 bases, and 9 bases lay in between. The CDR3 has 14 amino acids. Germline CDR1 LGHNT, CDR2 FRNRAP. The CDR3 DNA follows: TGTGCTAGTGGTTTAGGTGGGGACTACAATGAGCAGTTCTTC. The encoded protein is CASGLGGDYNEQFF.